The next 31 T cell receptor beta chains were all read from a single sample in a study of T cell responses to AZD1222 COVID-19 vaccine. Only in-frame clones appear in the TCRdb table, and some are missing; sequencing was by immunoSEQ multiplex PCR. The data show around 100,000 clones, around 81% seen once. Specimen: peripheral blood, collected on day 0 of AZD1222 vaccination. The receptors originated from an adult in good health.

This rearrangement joins TRBV29-1 to TRBJ2-6; D is unresolved. The CDR3 spans 14 residues. V was trimmed by 4 bases and J by 0 bases, leaving 7 bases between them. Germline CDR1 and CDR2: SQVTM and ANQGSEA. DNA for the CDR3: TGCAGCGTTGTGACGGACTCTGGGGCCAACGTCCTGACTTTC. Its translation is CSVVTDSGANVLTF.

This chain links TRBV19 with TRBJ2-6; 9 bases agree with TRBD1. V lost 5 bases and J lost 4; bases outside the gene matches: 9. The CDR3 consists of 17 residues. CDR1 LNHDA and CDR2 SQIVND come from the germline V gene (reference sequence). The CDR3 DNA reads as TGTGCCAGTAGTCGCCGACAGGGGGAATACGGGGCCAACGTCCTGACTTTC. It is translated as CASSRRQGEYGANVLTF.

This clone has a single count. The gene calls are TRBV7-9 and TRBJ2-7; possibly TRBD2 for D (7 bases). The V end lost 3 bases, the J end lost 6 bases, and 9 bases lay between the germline ends. Germline V gene data show CDR1 as SEHNR and CDR2 as FQNEAQ (reference sequence). There are 12 residues in the CDR3. CDR3 in amino acids: CASSLAGAEQYF. Here the CDR3 DNA reads TGTGCCAGCAGCTTGGCGGGGGCCGAGCAGTACTTC.

The V and J genes are TRBV7-2 and TRBJ2-3; no clear D gene. Per germline, CDR1 SGHTA and CDR2 FQGNSA. This CDR3 has 11 amino acids. V was shortened by 5 bases and J by 1 base, with 1 base between the two germline ends. CDR3 loop: CASSRTDTQYF. For the CDR3, the DNA is TGTGCCAGCAGCCGCACAGATACGCAGTATTTT.

This sequence joins TRBV4-2 and TRBJ2-7, with D hard to call. The V end was cut by 1 base, the J end by 2 bases, with 9 bases between. CDR3 size: 14 residues. Germline CDR1 LGHNA, CDR2 YNFKEQ. For the CDR3, the DNA is TGTGCCAGCAGCCAAGGGGTGAGGACCTACGAGCAGTACTTC. It is translated as CASSQGVRTYEQYF.

This chain's CDR3 is CASSFLPTGEVYGYTF. The CDR3 DNA sequence: TGTGCCAGCAGTTTTCTACCGACAGGGGAGGTCTATGGCTACACCTTC. V and J are TRBV6-4 and TRBJ1-2; 8 bases are shared with TRBD1. The germline V gene has CDR1 MRHNA and CDR2 SNTAGT. The CDR3 contains 16 residues. V dropped 5 bases and J dropped 4; count of bases not matched to a gene: 12.

This chain links TRBV6-1 with TRBJ1-5; D perhaps matches TRBD1 (5 bases). CDR3 length equals 13 residues. V lost 11 bases and J lost 5, with 16 bases in between. Germline V gives CDR1 MNHNS, CDR2 SASEGT. The CDR3 sequence: CASVPGTYQPQHF. CDR3 bases: TGTGCCTCCGTACCCGGGACCTATCAGCCCCAGCATTTT.

The chain carries TRBV6-1 and TRBJ1-2; 8 nucleotides align to TRBD1. Germline V gene lookup returns CDR1 MNHNS and CDR2 SASEGT. This CDR3 spans 13 amino acids. Losses at the gene ends were 3 bases for V and 4 bases for J; bases not matched to a gene: 1. CDR3 region: CASSDGTGYGYTF. The CDR3 region has the DNA TGTGCCAGCAGTGACGGGACAGGCTATGGCTACACCTTC.

The chain couples TRBV3-1 (or the pseudogene TRBV3-2) to TRBJ2-3; D ambiguous. The CDR3 totals 15 residues. Looked up from germline, CDR1 is LGHDT and CDR2 is YNNKEL (reference sequence). V lost 1 base and J lost 5, with 13 bases in between. CDR3 in amino acids: CASSQVRRTEDTQYF. CDR3 nucleotides: TGTGCCAGCAGCCAAGTGCGTCGGACGGAAGATACGCAGTATTTT.

The CDR3 loop is CASSLWSGNTEAFF. The CDR3 region has the DNA TGCGCCAGCAGCTTGTGGTCGGGGAACACTGAAGCTTTCTTT. V and J are TRBV5-1 and TRBJ1-1; D is unclear. V lost 1 base and J lost 1, with 8 bases in between. The CDR3 totals 14 residues. Germline-derived CDR1 and CDR2 are SGHRS and YFSETQ. Drawing the rest from reference TRBV5-1 and TRBJ1-1, the complete variable domain is KAGVTQTPRYLIKTRGQQVTLSCSPISGHRSVSWYQQTPGQGLQFLFEYFSETQRNKGNFPGRFSGRQFSNSRSEMNVSTLELGDSALYLCASSLWSGNTEAFFGQGTRLTVV.

V and J are TRBV19 and TRBJ1-5; a weak D match, TRBD1 (6 bases). V lost 7 bases and J 1 base, leaving 11 bases between the germline ends. The CDR3 runs to 14 residues. Per germline, CDR1 LNHDA and CDR2 SQIVND (reference sequence). This chain's CDR3 is CASTGTLSNQPQHF. The CDR3 DNA is TGTGCCAGTACTGGGACACTCAGCAATCAGCCCCAGCATTTT. The full variable domain, with the rest looked up from reference TRBV19 and TRBJ1-5, is DGGITQSPKYLFRKEGQNVTLSCEQNLNHDAMYWYRQDPGQGLRLIYYSQIVNDFQKGDIAEGYSVSREKKESFPLTVTSAQKNPTAFYLCASTGTLSNQPQHFGDGTRLSIL.

V and J are TRBV19 and TRBJ1-2; D is possibly TRBD1 (6 bases). The length of the CDR3 is 12 residues. The germline CDR1 and CDR2 sequences are LNHDA and SQIVND (reference sequence). With 3 bases removed from V and 7 bases from J, the gap between germline ends came to 9 bases. This chain's CDR3 is CASSIQGFGYTF. Written as DNA, the CDR3 is TGTGCCAGTAGTATCCAGGGGTTTGGCTACACCTTC.

The CDR3: CASSSRGQVMNTEAFF. The CDR3 DNA is TGTGCCAGCAGCTCAAGGGGACAAGTAATGAACACTGAAGCTTTCTTT. The chain uses TRBV7-9 and TRBJ1-1; D is perhaps TRBD1 (6 bases). With 4 bases removed from V and 0 bases from J, the gap between germline ends came to 15 bases. The CDR3 spans 16 residues. Germline V gene data show CDR1 as SEHNR and CDR2 as FQNEAQ (reference sequence).

This chain joins TRBV7-2 and TRBJ1-6; D gene unclear. Germline V gives CDR1 SGHTA, CDR2 FQGNSA. The CDR3 has 14 amino acids. V dropped 5 bases and J dropped 6 bases, with 11 bases sitting between them. CDR3 nucleotides: TGTGCCAGCAGCCCAGCGGCAGCTAATTCACCCCTCCACTTT. Its translation is CASSPAAANSPLHF.

CDR3 bases: TGTGCCAGCAGCTTAGCGGACAGGGGGCTAAGGCGACTGTACGAGCAGTACTTC. It encodes CASSLADRGLRRLYEQYF. The chain is built from TRBV7-4 and TRBJ2-7, with 11 bases aligning to TRBD1. Germline CDR1 reads SGHVT; CDR2 reads SQSDAQ. V was clipped by 0 bases and J by 4 bases; unmatched bases: 11. CDR3 length equals 18 residues. The whole variable domain, filled in from reference TRBV7-4 and TRBJ2-7, reads GAGVSQSPRYKVAKRGRDVALRCDSISGHVTLYWYRQTLGQGSEVLTYSQSDAQRDKSGRPSGRFSAERPERSVSTLKIQRTEQGDSAVYLCASSLADRGLRRLYEQYFGPGTRLTVT.

This clone was seen more than once but under ten times. The chain employs TRBV15 and TRBJ2-1, with a weak D call TRBD2 (6 bases). V lost 0 bases, J lost 6 bases, and 9 bases lay in between. The CDR3 has 14 amino acids. The germline V gene encodes CDR1 LNHNV and CDR2 YYDKDF (reference sequence). Here the CDR3 DNA reads TGTGCCACCAGCAGAGAGGGGGAGGTCAATGAGCAGTTCTTC. This gives the protein CATSREGEVNEQFF.

The V call is TRBV7-8, the J call TRBJ2-3; D is ambiguous. CDR1 is SGHVS, CDR2 FQNEAQ, per germline. V shed 2 bases and J shed 2 bases, with 11 bases lying between them. This CDR3 contains 15 residues. CDR3 loop: CASSLPGRDTDTQYF. For the CDR3, the DNA is TGTGCCAGCAGCTTACCCGGTCGAGACACAGATACGCAGTATTTT.

The chain is built from TRBV5-1 and TRBJ1-2; possible D gene TRBD1, 5 bases. The germline gives CDR1 SGHRS, CDR2 YFSETQ. V shed 0 bases and J shed 4 bases, with 10 bases lying between them. CDR3 size: 14 residues. The CDR3 DNA follows: TGCGCCAGCAGCTTGGAGGCAGGGACCTATGGCTACACCTTC. Translation: CASSLEAGTYGYTF.

This clone appeared a single time. This chain connects TRBV5-1 to TRBJ1-1, with TRBD1 as a possible D gene (5 bases). The germline V gene encodes CDR1 SGHRS and CDR2 YFSETQ. Deletions cut 1 base from V and 2 bases from J, with 12 bases between. This CDR3 contains 15 residues. The CDR3 DNA follows: TGCGCCAGCAGCTTGAACGCAGGGATCAACACTGAAGCTTTCTTT. Translated, it gives CASSLNAGINTEAFF. The full variable domain, completed using reference TRBV5-1 and TRBJ1-1, is KAGVTQTPRYLIKTRGQQVTLSCSPISGHRSVSWYQQTPGQGLQFLFEYFSETQRNKGNFPGRFSGRQFSNSRSEMNVSTLELGDSALYLCASSLNAGINTEAFFGQGTRLTVV.

The chain is built from TRBV4-1 and TRBJ2-7; 13 positions agree with TRBD2. Germline-derived CDR1 and CDR2 are MGHRA and YSYEKL. The junction had 3 bases not matched to a gene; V was cut back by 2 bases and J by 5 bases. This CDR3 has 15 amino acids. The CDR3 is CASSQSGTSGNEQYF. The CDR3 DNA follows: TGCGCCAGCAGCCAATCCGGGACTAGCGGGAACGAGCAGTACTTC.

This chain uses TRBV7-9 with TRBJ1-2, with D hard to call. CDR1 is SEHNR, CDR2 FQNEAQ, per germline (reference sequence). This CDR3 is built from 17 residues. Deletions cut 1 base from V and 0 bases from J, with 15 bases between. The CDR3 DNA follows: TGTGCCAGCAGCTTAGAATCCCGTAGGGCAGCTAACTATGGCTACACCTTC. Amino acid sequence: CASSLESRRAANYGYTF.

This rearrangement joins TRBV6-5 to TRBJ2-5; D is perhaps TRBD2 (5 bases). This CDR3 spans 14 amino acids. Germline CDR1 is MNHEY and CDR2 is SVGAGI. V shed 0 bases and J shed 7 bases, with 12 bases lying between them. CDR3 sequence (DNA): TGTGCCAGCAGTTACTCCCCGGAGGTTGGGACCCAGTACTTC. It yields the protein CASSYSPEVGTQYF.

This clone appeared a few times. This chain's CDR3 is CASSSGVGRGVYEQYF. CDR3 sequence (DNA): TGTGCCAGCAGTTCGGGGGTGGGCAGGGGAGTCTACGAGCAGTACTTC. The chain has TRBV6-6 and TRBJ2-7; D could derive from TRBD1 or TRBD2 (6 bases each). This CDR3 is built from 16 residues. With 4 bases removed from V and 3 bases from J, the gap between germline ends came to 19 bases. CDR1 and CDR2 (germline): MNHNY, SVGAGI (reference sequence).

The chain recombines TRBV5-4 with TRBJ1-1; weak D call: TRBD1 (5 bases). The germline V gene encodes CDR1 SGHNT and CDR2 YYREEE (reference sequence). Deletions cut 6 bases from V and 0 bases from J, with 18 bases between. This CDR3 has 16 residues. The CDR3 is CASTDGAGNMNTEAFF. In DNA, the CDR3 is TGTGCCAGCACCGACGGGGCAGGCAACATGAACACTGAAGCTTTCTTT.

The chain couples TRBV18 to TRBJ1-4; D call uncertain. CDR3 size: 16 residues. Trimming took off 3 bases at V and 0 bases at J, with 11 bases between the two ends. Looked up from germline, CDR1 is KGHSH and CDR2 is LQKENI. CDR3 protein: CASSPNGRATNEKLFF. The CDR3 bases are TGTGCCAGCTCACCCAACGGGCGAGCAACTAATGAAAAACTGTTTTTT. The whole variable domain, remainder taken from reference TRBV18 and TRBJ1-4, is NAGVMQNPRHLVRRRGQEARLRCSPMKGHSHVYWYRQLPEEGLKFMVYLQKENIIDESGMPKERFSAEFPKEGPSILRIQQVVRGDSAAYFCASSPNGRATNEKLFFGSGTQLSVL.

In DNA, the CDR3 is TGTGCCAGCAGGCGCGGCTACGAGCAGTACTTC. This sequence encodes CASRRGYEQYF. The V call is TRBV7-9, the J call TRBJ2-7; D ambiguous. The germline V and J ends were trimmed by 6 bases and 3 bases, with 6 bases remaining between them. The length of the CDR3 is 11 residues. CDR1 is SEHNR and CDR2 is FQNEAQ in the germline V gene (reference sequence).

This clone was recorded once. The J gene is TRBJ2-5, the V gene TRBV11-1; 7 bases are a match to TRBD1. Looked up from germline, CDR1 is SGHAT and CDR2 is FQDESV (reference sequence). CDR3 size: 15 residues. With 3 bases clipped from V and 1 base from J, the junction kept 5 bases outside the gene matches. CDR3 amino acids: CASSFTGVIQETQYF. For the CDR3, the DNA is TGTGCCAGCAGCTTCACAGGGGTGATCCAAGAGACCCAGTACTTC.

This rearrangement joins TRBV5-1 to TRBJ1-4; TRBD1 agrees at 8 bases. Germline values: CDR1 SGHRS, CDR2 YFSETQ. The CDR3 spans 14 residues. The ends lost 4 bases at V and 7 bases at J; junction bases unmatched: 6. The CDR3 nucleotides read TGCGCCAGCAGCCCGGACAGGGAAGGTGAAAAACTGTTTTTT. It specifies CASSPDREGEKLFF.

J is TRBJ2-2 and V is TRBV28; 10 nucleotides agree with TRBD1. The length of the CDR3 is 14 residues. Germline V gene data show CDR1 as MDHEN and CDR2 as SYDVKM. V lost 7 bases and J lost 5; bases outside the gene matches: 4. The CDR3 region is CASMTGGQTGELFF. The CDR3, as DNA: TGTGCCAGCATGACAGGGGGCCAAACCGGGGAGCTGTTTTTT.

The V call is TRBV4-1, the J call TRBJ2-1; 15 bases line up with TRBD2. Trimming cost V 1 base and J 0 bases; bases outside gene matches: 1. The germline gives CDR1 MGHRA, CDR2 YSYEKL. This CDR3 comprises 18 residues. CDR3 loop: CASSQGTSGRASYNEQFF. The CDR3 bases are TGCGCCAGCAGCCAAGGGACTAGCGGGAGGGCCTCCTACAATGAGCAGTTCTTC.

The chain carries TRBV11-3 and TRBJ2-7; maybe TRBD1 (5 bases). Germline V gene data show CDR1 as SGHNT and CDR2 as YENEEA. The length of the CDR3 is 12 residues. Trimming pared 8 bases from V and 2 bases from J, leaving 10 bases between. The CDR3 is CASSAGPYEQYF. CDR3 nucleotides: TGTGCCAGCTCGGCAGGGCCCTACGAGCAGTACTTC. Full variable domain (rest looked up from reference TRBV11-3 and TRBJ2-7): EAGVVQSPRYKIIEKKQPVAFWCNPISGHNTLYWYLQNLGQGPELLIRYENEEAVDDSQLPKDRFSAERLKGVDSTLKIQPAELGDSAVYLCASSAGPYEQYFGPGTRLTVT.